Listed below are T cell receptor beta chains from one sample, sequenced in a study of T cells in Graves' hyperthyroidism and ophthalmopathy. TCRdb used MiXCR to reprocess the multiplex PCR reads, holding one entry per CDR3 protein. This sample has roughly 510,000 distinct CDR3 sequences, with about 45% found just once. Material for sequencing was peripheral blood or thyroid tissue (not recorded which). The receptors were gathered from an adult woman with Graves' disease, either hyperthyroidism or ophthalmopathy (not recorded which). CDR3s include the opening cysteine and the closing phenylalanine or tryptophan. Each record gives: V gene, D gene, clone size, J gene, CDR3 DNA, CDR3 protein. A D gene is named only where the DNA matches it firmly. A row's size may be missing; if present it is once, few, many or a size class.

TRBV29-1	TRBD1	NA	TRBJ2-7	TGCAGCGTTGAAGGACAGGGGATCGAGCAGTACTTC	CSVEGQGIEQYF
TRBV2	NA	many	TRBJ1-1	TGTGCCAGCAGTGAAGCGGAACGGATGAACACTGAAGCTTTCTTT	CASSEAERMNTEAFF
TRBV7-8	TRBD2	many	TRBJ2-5	TGTGCCAGCAGCTCATTCCCCTTAGCGGGAACACAAGAGACCCAGTACTTC	CASSSFPLAGTQETQYF
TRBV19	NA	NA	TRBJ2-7	TGTACCAGTAAGGGGGGCCGCCTGGGCTACGAGCAGTACTTC	CTSKGGRLGYEQYF
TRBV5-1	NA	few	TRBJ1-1	TGCGCCAGCAGCTTAAATCCCATGAACACTGAAGCTTTCTTT	CASSLNPMNTEAFF
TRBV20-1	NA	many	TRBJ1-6	TGCAGTGCTAGACTGGGGACATCTTATAATTCACCCCTCCACTTT	CSARLGTSYNSPLHF
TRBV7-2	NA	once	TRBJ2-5	TGTGCCAGCAGCCCTCGGGACGGACTTCCACAAGAGACCCAGTACTTC	CASSPRDGLPQETQYF
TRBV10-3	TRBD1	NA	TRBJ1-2	TGTGCCATCAGGGGACAGGTAGCTAACTATGGCTACACCTTC	CAIRGQVANYGYTF
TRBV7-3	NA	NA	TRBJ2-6	TGTGCCAGCAGGCTGTCCCGGGGCGGGTCCTACTCTCTGGGGGCCAACGTCCTGACTTTC	CASRLSRGGSYSLGANVLTF
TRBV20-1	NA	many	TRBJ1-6	TGCAGTGCTAGGACAAGGGATAATAATTCACCCCTCCACTTT	CSARTRDNNSPLHF
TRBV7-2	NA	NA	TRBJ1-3	TGTGCCAGCAGCTTAGAGTACAGGACGAGCTCTGGAAACACCATATATTTT	CASSLEYRTSSGNTIYF
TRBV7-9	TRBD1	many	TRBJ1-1	TGTGCCAGCAGCCTCGGACAGGGGAAAGGGGCTTTCTTT	CASSLGQGKGAFF
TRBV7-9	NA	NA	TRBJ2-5	TGTGCCAGCAGCACGTTGGGGGGAGAGACCCAGTACTTC	CASSTLGGETQYF
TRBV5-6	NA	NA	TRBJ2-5	TGTGCCAGCAGCGGGTTTTCCAGGGGCCAAGAGACCCAGTACTTC	CASSGFSRGQETQYF
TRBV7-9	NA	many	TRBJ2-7	TGTGCCAGCAGCCTAAACACTGACAGTAACGAGCAGTACTTC	CASSLNTDSNEQYF
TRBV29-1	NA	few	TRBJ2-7	TGCAGCGTCCTATTTTATGGGGGAGCCGAGCAGTACTTC	CSVLFYGGAEQYF
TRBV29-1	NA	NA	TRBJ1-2	TGCAGCGTTGAAGGGGGAACCTTTTATGGCTACACCTTC	CSVEGGTFYGYTF
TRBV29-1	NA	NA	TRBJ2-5	TGCAGCGGCACCGGGGGACAAGAGACCCAGTACTTC	CSGTGGQETQYF
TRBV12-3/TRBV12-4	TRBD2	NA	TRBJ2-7	TGTGCCAGCAGTTTAGCGGTAGCGGGAGGGATCTACGAGCAGTACTTC	CASSLAVAGGIYEQYF
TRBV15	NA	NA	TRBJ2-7	TGTGCCACCAGCAGAGACCAGAGCTACGAGCAGCACTTC	CATSRDQSYEQHF
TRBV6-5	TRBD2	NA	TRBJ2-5	TGTGCCAGTGGGGCTAGCGGGACCCAGTACTTC	CASGASGTQYF
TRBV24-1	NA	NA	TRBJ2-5	TGTGCCACCAGTGTAGGCTCACAAGAGACCCAGTACTTC	CATSVGSQETQYF
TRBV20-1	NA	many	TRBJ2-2	TGCAGTGCCGAGAGCGCAGGGTTAGCGAACACCGGGGAGCTGTTTTTT	CSAESAGLANTGELFF
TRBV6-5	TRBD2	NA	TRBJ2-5	TGTGCCAGCAGTTACGGGACTAGCGGAGAGACCCAGTACTTC	CASSYGTSGETQYF
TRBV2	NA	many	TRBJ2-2	TGTGCCAGCAGTGTTGGGTCTAAGTCCGGGGAGCTGTTTTTT	CASSVGSKSGELFF
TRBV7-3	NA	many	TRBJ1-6	TGTGCCAGCAGCTTTGATTCACCCCTCCACTTT	CASSFDSPLHF
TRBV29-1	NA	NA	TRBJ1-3	TGCAGCGTTGAGTCCCGGAGCTCTGGAAACACCATATATTTT	CSVESRSSGNTIYF
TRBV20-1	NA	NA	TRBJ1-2	TGCAGTGCGGCTGGACCCGCCTTC	CSAAGPAF
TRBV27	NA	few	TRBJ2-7	TGTGCCAGCAGTAGCGTGAGCTCCTACGAGCAGTACTTC	CASSSVSSYEQYF
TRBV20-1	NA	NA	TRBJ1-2	TGCAGTGCTAGTTCGGGACCACCGTCCGGGGCCGATGGCTACACCTTC	CSASSGPPSGADGYTF
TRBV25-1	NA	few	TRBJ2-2	TGTGCCAGCAGGGTTTATGACACCGGGGAGCTGTTTTTT	CASRVYDTGELFF